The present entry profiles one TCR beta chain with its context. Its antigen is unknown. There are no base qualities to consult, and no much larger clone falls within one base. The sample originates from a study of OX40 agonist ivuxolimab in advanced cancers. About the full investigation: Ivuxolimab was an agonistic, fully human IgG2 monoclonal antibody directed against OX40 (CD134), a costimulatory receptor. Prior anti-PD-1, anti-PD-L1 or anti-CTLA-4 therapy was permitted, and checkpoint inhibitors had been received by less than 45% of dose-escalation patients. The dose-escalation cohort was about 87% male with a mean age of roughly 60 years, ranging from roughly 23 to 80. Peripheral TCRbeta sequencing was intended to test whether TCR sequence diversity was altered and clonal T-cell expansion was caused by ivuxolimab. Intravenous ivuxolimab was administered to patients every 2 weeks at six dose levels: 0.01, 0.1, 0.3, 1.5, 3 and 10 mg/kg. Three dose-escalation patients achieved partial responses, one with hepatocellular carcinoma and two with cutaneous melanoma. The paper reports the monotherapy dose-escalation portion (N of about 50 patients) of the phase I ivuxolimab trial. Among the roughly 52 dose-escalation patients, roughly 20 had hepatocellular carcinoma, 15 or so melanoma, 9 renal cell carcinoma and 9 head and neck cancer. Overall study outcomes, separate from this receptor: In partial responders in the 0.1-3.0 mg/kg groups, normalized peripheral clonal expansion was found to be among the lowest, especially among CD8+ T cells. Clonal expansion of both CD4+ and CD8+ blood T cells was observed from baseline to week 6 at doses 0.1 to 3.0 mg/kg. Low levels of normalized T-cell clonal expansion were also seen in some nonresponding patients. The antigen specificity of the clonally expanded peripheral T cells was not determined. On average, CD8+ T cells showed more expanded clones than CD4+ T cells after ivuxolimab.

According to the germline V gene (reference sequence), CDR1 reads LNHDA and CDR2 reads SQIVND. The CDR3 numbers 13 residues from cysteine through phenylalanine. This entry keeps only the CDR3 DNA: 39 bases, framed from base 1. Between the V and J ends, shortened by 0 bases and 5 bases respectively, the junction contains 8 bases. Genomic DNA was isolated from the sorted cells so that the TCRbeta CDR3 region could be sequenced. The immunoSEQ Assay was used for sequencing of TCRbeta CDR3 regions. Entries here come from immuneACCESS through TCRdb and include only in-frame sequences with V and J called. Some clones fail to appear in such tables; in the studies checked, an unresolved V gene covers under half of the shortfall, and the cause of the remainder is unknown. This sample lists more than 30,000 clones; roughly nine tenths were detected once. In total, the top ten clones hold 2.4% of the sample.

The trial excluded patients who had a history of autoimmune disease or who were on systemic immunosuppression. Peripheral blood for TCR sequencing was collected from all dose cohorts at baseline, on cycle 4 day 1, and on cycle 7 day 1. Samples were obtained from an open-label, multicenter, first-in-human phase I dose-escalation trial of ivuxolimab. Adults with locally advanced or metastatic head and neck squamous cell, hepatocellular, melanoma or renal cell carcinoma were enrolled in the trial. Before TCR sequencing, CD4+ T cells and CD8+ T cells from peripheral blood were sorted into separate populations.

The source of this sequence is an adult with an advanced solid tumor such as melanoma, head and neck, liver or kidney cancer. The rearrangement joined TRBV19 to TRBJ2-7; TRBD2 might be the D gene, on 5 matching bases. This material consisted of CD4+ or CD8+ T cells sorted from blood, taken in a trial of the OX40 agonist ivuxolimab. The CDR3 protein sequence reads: CASSIDAGNEQYF. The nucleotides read TGTGCCAGTAGTATAGACGCCGGGAACGAGCAGTACTTC.